The 11 T cell receptor beta chains given below trace back to one sample, sequenced in a study of shared clonotypes between healthy human individuals. Generated by immunoSEQ multiplex PCR, the TCRdb table keeps only in-frame clones and is missing some. The repertoire holds 900,000 to 1,200,000 clones, 78% seen once, with 0.55% to 0.7% in the top ten. Sequences were obtained from memory CD4+ T cells from PBMCs. Regarding subset: CD45RA-negative fraction. All receptors come from a man in his late teens or twenties in good health. Some clones in this sample may be carry-over from other donors' samples.

The chain is built from TRBV20-1 and TRBJ2-3; D is possibly TRBD2 (6 bases). The CDR3 runs to 11 residues. Per germline, CDR1 DFQATT and CDR2 SNEGSKA (reference sequence). V was trimmed by 6 bases and J by 7 bases, leaving 11 bases between them. The CDR3: CSAPGGHTQYF. The CDR3 coding sequence is TGCAGTGCGCCCGGGGGACATACGCAGTATTTT.

The table lists this clone with a few counts. The chain combines TRBV20-1 with TRBJ2-7, with TRBD1 matching over 8 bases. Trimming took 5 bases from V and 6 from J; bases not matched to a gene: 3. Germline CDR1 and CDR2: DFQATT and SNEGSKA (reference sequence). The CDR3 sequence is 11 residues long. The CDR3 sequence is CSASGGGEQYF. CDR3 nucleotide sequence: TGCAGTGCTTCAGGGGGCGGCGAGCAGTACTTC.

The genes are TRBV6-5 and TRBJ1-5; D might be TRBD1 (5 bases). The V end was cut by 2 bases, the J end by 5 bases, with 13 bases between. CDR3 size: 15 residues. Germline V gene sequence: CDR1 MNHEY, CDR2 SVGAGI. In nucleotides, the CDR3 is TGTGCCAGCAGTTACGCGTATCAGGGCGATCAGCCCCAGCATTTT. Protein sequence: CASSYAYQGDQPQHF.

As concerns this clone: In the same sample, other DNA sequences code for this CDR3. V gene TRBV27 combines with J gene TRBJ1-5; 7 nucleotides line up with TRBD1. The CDR3 spans 17 residues. Germline lookup yields CDR1 MNHEY and CDR2 SMNVEV (reference sequence). J was trimmed by 10 bases and V by 3 bases; bases with no gene match: 18. The CDR3 is CASSFNALRGQTIPQHF. The DNA of the CDR3 is TGTGCCAGCAGTTTCAATGCCCTACGGGGACAGACTATTCCCCAGCATTTT.

A word on this clone: This clone may be a read error of a much larger clone one base away. The chain couples TRBV9 to TRBJ1-1; 7 nucleotides agree with TRBD1. The CDR3 loop spans 14 amino acids. Germline V gene lookup returns CDR1 SGDLS and CDR2 YYNGEE. With 4 bases clipped from V and 1 base from J, the junction kept 4 bases outside the gene matches. The CDR3 protein is CASSSGQPNTEAFF. The CDR3 coding sequence is TGTGCCAGCAGCTCGGGACAGCCGAACACTGAAGCTTTCTTT.

This clone was seen only once. This chain joins TRBV7-9 and TRBJ1-3; D is undetermined. V was pared by 3 bases and J by 2 bases, with 11 bases between. Germline V gene sequence: CDR1 SEHNR, CDR2 FQNEAQ (reference sequence). The CDR3 has 15 amino acids. The CDR3, as DNA: TGTGCCAGCAGCTTGGGTCAAATACCTGGAAACACCATATATTTT. Its protein product is CASSLGQIPGNTIYF.

J is TRBJ2-3 and V is TRBV5-1; 11 nucleotides match TRBD2. The V segment lost 0 bases and the J segment 5 bases; nucleotides outside the gene matches: 5. CDR3 size: 16 residues. Per the germline V gene, CDR1 is SGHRS and CDR2 is YFSETQ. The chain's CDR3 is CASSLELAGGLDTQYF. The CDR3 DNA reads TGCGCCAGCAGCTTGGAATTAGCGGGAGGGTTAGATACGCAGTATTTT.

This clone is a singleton in its sample. The V gene is TRBV20-1, the J gene TRBJ1-1; no reliable D call. The CDR3 has 11 amino acids. Germline CDR1 is DFQATT and CDR2 is SNEGSKA (reference sequence). V was cut by 3 bases and J by 7 bases, with 9 bases left in between. CDR3 bases: TGCAGTGCTAGTTCCAAAGGTGAAGCTTTCTTT. It yields the protein CSASSKGEAFF.

Concerning this clone itself: One junction end disagrees with the germline gene, perhaps due to a read error. V usage is TRBV30 and J usage is TRBJ2-2, with D perhaps TRBD2 (6 bases). Germline CDR1 and CDR2: GTSNPN and SVGIG (reference sequence). This CDR3 spans 15 amino acids. Here the CDR3 DNA reads TGTGCCTGGAGTCCCGGGACTTTTAATACCGGGGAGCCGTTTTTT. Protein sequence: CAWSPGTFNTGEPFF.

The V and J genes are TRBV19 and TRBJ2-7; the D call may be TRBD1 or TRBD2 (5 bases each). V was clipped by 6 bases and J by 1 base, with 16 bases between them. Germline CDR1 LNHDA, CDR2 SQIVND (reference sequence). The CDR3 consists of 15 residues. The CDR3 nucleotides are TGTGCCAGTAGCATCCCCAAGGGACGGTCCTACGAGCAGTACTTC. Residues: CASSIPKGRSYEQYF. Variable domain in full (rest from reference TRBV19 and TRBJ2-7): DGGITQSPKYLFRKEGQNVTLSCEQNLNHDAMYWYRQDPGQGLRLIYYSQIVNDFQKGDIAEGYSVSREKKESFPLTVTSAQKNPTAFYLCASSIPKGRSYEQYFGPGTRLTVT.

The chain has TRBV2 and TRBJ1-5; no reliable D call. The CDR3 runs 14 residues. Between the trimmed V and J ends, which lost 4 bases and 0 bases, there was a span of 7 bases. CDR1 and CDR2 (germline): SNHLY, FYNNEI. Here the CDR3 reads CASSGPTSNQPQHF. DNA of the CDR3: TGTGCCAGCAGTGGACCTACTAGCAATCAGCCCCAGCATTTT. Drawing the rest from reference TRBV2 and TRBJ1-5, the complete variable domain is EPEVTQTPSHQVTQMGQEVILRCVPISNHLYFYWYRQILGQKVEFLVSFYNNEISEKSEIFDDQFSVERPDGSNFTLKIRSTKLEDSAMYFCASSGPTSNQPQHFGDGTRLSIL.